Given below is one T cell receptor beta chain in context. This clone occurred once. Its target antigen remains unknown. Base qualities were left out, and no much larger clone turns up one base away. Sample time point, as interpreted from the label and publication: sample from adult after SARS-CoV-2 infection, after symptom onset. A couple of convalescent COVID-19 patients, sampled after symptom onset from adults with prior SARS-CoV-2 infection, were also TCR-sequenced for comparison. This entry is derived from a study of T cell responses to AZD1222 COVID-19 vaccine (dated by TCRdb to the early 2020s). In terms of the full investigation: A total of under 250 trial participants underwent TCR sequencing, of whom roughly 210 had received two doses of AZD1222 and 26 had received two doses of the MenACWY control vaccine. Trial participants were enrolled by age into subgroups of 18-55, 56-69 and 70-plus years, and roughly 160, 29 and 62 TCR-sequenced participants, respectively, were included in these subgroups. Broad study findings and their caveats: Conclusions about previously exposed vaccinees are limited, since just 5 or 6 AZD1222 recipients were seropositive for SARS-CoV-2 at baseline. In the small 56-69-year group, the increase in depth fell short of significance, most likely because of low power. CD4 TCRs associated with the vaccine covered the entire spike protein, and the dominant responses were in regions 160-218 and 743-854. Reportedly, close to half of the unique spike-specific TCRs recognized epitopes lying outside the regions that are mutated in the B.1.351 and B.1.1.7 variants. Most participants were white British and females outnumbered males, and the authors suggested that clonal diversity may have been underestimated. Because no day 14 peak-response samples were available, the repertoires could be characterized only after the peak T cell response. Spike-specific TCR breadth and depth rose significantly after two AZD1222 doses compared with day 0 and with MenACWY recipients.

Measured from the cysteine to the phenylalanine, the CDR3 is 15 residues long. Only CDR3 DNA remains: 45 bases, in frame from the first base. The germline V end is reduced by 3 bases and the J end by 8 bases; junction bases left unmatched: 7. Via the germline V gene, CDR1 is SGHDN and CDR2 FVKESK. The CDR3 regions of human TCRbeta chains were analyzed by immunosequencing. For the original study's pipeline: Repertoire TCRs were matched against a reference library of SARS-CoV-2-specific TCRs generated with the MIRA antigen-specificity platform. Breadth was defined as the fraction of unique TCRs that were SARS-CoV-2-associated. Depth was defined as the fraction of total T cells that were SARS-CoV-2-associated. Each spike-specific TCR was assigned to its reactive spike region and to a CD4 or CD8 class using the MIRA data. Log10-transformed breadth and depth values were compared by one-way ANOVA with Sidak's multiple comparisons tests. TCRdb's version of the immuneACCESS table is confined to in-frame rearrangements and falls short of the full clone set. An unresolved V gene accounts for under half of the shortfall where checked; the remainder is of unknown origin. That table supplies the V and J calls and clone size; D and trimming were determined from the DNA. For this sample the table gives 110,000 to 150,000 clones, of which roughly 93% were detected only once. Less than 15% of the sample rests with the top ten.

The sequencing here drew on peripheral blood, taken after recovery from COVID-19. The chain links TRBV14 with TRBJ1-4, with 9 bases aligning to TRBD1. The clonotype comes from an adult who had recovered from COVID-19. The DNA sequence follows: TGTGCCAGCAGCCACGGGACAGGGAGAAGGGAAAAACTGTTTTTT. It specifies CASSHGTGRREKLFF.